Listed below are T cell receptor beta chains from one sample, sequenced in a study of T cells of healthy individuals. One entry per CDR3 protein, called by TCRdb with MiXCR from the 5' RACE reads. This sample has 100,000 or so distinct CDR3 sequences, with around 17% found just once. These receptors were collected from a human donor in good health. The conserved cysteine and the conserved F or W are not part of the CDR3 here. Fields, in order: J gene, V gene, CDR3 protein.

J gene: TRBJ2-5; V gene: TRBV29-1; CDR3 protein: SVGWGKETQY
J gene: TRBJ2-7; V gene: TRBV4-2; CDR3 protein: ASSTLAGGGYEQY
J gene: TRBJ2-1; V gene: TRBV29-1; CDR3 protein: SGVAGVSYNEQF
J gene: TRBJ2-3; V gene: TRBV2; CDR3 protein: ASSSGQGYTQY
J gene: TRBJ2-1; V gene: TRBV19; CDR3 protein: ASRLSGERGNEQF
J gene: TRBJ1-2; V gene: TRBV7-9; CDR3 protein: ASSLKSGHGYT
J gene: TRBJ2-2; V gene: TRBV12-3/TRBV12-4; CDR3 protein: ASSSRVSGELF
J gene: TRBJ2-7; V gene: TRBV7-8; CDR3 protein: ASSLRALSSYEQY
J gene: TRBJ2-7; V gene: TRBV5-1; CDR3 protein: ASSSLEGRGAEQY
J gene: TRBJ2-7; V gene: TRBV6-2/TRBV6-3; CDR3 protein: ASSWTILYEQY
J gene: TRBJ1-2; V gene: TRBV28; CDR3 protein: ASRPPTQGGYT
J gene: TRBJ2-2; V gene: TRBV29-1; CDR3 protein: SARTGVTGELF
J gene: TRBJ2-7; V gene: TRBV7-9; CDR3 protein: ASSLDEQY
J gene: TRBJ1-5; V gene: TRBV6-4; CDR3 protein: ASSDRRQGMGSQH
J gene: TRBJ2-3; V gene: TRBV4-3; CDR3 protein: ASSRQQGGPTDTQY
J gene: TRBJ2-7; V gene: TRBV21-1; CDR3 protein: ASSPSPSREPYEQY
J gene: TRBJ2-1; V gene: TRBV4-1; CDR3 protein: ASSQVINFGGGRTDEQF
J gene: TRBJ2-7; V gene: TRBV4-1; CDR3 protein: ASSPRQEIYEQY
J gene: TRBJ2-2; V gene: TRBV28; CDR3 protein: ASSFGGTGELF
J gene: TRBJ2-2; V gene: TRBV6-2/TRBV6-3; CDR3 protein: ATRDRGDTGELF
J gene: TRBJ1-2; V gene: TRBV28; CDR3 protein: ASRMDRGYGYT
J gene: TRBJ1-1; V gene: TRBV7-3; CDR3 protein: ASSLTQGITEAF